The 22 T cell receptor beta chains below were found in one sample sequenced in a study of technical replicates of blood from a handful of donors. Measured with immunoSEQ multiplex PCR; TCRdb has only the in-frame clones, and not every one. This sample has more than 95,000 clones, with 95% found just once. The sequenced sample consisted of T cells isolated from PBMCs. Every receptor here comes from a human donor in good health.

The DNA for the CDR3 is TGTGCCAGTAGTTTGGCGCGGCCCAACACAGATACGCAGTATTTT. This encodes CASSLARPNTDTQYF. The V call is TRBV19, the J call TRBJ2-3; unclear D gene. Per the germline V gene, CDR1 is LNHDA and CDR2 is SQIVND (reference sequence). The CDR3 has 15 amino acids. V was shortened by 5 bases and J by 2 bases, with 14 bases between the two germline ends.

Here the CDR3 DNA reads TGTGCCAGCAGTTTGGGTAGGGGCGCGAGTCAAGAGACCCAGTACTTC. Residues: CASSLGRGASQETQYF. V and J are TRBV28 and TRBJ2-5, with TRBD1 as a possible D gene (5 bases). Trimming cost V 3 bases and J 2 bases, with 16 bases left between them. The CDR3 length is 16 residues. The germline V gene has CDR1 MDHEN and CDR2 SYDVKM.

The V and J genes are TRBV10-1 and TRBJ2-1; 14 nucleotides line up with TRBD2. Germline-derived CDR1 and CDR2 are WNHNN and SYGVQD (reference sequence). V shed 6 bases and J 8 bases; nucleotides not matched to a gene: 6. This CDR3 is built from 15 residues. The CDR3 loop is CASSPGLAGADEQFF. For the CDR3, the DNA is TGCGCCAGCAGCCCGGGACTAGCGGGAGCGGATGAGCAGTTCTTC.

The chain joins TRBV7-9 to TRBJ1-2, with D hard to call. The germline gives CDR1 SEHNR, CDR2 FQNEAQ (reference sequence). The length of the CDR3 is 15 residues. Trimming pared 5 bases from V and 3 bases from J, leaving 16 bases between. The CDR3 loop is CASSPGSIEYYGYTF. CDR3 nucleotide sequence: TGTGCCAGCAGCCCCGGGTCCATTGAGTACTATGGCTACACCTTC.

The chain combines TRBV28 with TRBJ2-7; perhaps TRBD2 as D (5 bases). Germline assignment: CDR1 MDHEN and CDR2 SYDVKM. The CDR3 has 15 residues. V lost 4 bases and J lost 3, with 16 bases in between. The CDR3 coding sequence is TGTGCCAGCAGTTCAGGCGGCGAGCGGATCTACGAGCAGTACTTC. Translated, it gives CASSSGGERIYEQYF. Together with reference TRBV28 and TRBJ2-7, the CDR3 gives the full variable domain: DVKVTQSSRYLVKRTGEKVFLECVQDMDHENMFWYRQDPGLGLRLIYFSYDVKMKEKGDIPEGYSVSREKKERFSLILESASTNQTSMYLCASSSGGERIYEQYFGPGTRLTVT.

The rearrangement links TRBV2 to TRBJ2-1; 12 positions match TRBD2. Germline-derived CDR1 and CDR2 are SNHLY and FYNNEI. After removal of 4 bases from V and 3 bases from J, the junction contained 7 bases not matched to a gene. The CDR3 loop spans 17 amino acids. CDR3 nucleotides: TGTGCCAGCAGTGGGCTAGCGGGGGGGCAGAGCTACAATGAGCAGTTCTTC. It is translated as CASSGLAGGQSYNEQFF.

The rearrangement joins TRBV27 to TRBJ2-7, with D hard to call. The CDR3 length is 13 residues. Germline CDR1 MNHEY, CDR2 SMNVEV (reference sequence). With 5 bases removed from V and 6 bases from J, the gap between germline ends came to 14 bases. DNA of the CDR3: TGTGCCAGCAGTACCGAAGCAGGATTCGAGCAGTACTTC. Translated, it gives CASSTEAGFEQYF.

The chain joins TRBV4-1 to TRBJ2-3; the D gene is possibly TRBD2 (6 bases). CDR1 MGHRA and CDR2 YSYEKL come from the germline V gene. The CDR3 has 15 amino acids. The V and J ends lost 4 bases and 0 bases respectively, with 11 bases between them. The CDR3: CASSPRGTSTDTQYF. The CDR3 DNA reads TGCGCCAGCAGCCCGCGCGGGACTAGCACAGATACGCAGTATTTT.

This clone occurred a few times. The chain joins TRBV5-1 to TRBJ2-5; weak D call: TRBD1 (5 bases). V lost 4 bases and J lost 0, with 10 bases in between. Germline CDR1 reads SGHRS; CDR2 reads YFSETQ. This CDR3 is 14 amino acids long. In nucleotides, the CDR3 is TGCGCCAGCAGCCCGGACAACCACCAAGAGACCCAGTACTTC. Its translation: CASSPDNHQETQYF.

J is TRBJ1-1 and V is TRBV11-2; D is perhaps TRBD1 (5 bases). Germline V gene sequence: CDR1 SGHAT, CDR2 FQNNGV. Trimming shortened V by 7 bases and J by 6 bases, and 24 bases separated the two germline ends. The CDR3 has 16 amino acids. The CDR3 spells CASNHVHRLAGAEAFF. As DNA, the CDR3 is TGTGCCAGCAACCACGTCCATCGGTTAGCGGGGGCTGAAGCTTTCTTT.

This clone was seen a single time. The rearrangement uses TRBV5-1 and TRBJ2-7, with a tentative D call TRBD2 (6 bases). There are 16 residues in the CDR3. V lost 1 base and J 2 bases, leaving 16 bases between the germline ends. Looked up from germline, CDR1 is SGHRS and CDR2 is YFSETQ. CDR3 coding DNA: TGCGCCAGCAGCTTGTCGATTGTGCGCGGGACCTACGAGCAGTACTTC. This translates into CASSLSIVRGTYEQYF.

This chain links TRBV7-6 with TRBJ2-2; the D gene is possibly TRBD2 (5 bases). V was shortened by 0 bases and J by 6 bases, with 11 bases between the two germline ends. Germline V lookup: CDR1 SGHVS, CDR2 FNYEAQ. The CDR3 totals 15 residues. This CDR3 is CASSLATRGSGELFF. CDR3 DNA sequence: TGTGCCAGCAGCTTAGCGACCCGGGGATCCGGGGAGCTGTTTTTT.

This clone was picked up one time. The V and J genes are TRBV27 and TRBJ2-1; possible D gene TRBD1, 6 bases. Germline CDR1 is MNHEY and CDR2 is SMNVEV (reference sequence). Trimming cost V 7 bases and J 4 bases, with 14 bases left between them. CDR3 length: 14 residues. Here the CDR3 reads CASKLQGTYNEQFF. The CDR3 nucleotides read TGTGCCAGCAAGCTACAGGGAACTTACAATGAGCAGTTCTTC.

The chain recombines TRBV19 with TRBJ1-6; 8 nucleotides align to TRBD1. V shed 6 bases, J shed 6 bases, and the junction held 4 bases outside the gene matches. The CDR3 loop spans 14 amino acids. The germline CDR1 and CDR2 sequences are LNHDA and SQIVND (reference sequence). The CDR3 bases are TGTGCCAGTAGCACGGACAGGGTTAATTCACCCCTCCACTTT. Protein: CASSTDRVNSPLHF.

The CDR3 region has the DNA TGCGCCAGCAGTGAGTTCACAGGGGCAAGCTCCTACGAGCAGTACTTC. The encoded protein is CASSEFTGASSYEQYF. The V call is TRBV10-1, the J call TRBJ2-7, with 7 bases identical to TRBD1. Per germline, CDR1 WNHNN and CDR2 SYGVQD (reference sequence). The CDR3 runs to 16 residues. Trimming removed 1 base from V and 0 bases from J; junction bases left unmatched: 6.

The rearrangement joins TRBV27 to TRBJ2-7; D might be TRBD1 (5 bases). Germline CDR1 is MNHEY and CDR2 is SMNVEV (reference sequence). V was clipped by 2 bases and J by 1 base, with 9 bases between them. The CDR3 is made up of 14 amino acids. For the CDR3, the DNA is TGTGCCAGCAGTTTACGGCGACAGTCCTACGAGCAGTACTTC. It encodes CASSLRRQSYEQYF.

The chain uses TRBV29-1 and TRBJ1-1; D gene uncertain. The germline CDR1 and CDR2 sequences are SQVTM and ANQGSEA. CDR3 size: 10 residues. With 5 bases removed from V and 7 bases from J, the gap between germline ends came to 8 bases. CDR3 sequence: CSVTLYEAFF. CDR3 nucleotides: TGCAGCGTTACCCTCTATGAAGCTTTCTTT.

CDR3 protein: CASSLEPHRSAYEQYF. The CDR3, as DNA: TGTGCCAGCAGCTTAGAACCCCACAGGTCCGCTTACGAGCAGTACTTC. V and J are TRBV11-2 and TRBJ2-7; a possible D gene is TRBD1 (5 bases). The length of the CDR3 is 16 residues. Per the germline V gene, CDR1 is SGHAT and CDR2 is FQNNGV. V was shortened by 0 bases and J by 4 bases, with 16 bases between the two germline ends.

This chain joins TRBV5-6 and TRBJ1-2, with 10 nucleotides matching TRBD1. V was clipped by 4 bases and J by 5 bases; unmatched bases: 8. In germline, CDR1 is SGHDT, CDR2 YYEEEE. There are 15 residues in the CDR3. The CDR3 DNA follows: TGTGCCAGCAGCAACGGACAGGGGGTAGGGTATGGCTACACCTTC. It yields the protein CASSNGQGVGYGYTF.

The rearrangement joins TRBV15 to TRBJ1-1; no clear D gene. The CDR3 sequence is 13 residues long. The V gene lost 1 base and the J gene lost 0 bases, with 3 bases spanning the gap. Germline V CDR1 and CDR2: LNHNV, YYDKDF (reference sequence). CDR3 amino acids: CATSRAVNTEAFF. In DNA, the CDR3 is TGTGCCACCAGCAGAGCGGTGAACACTGAAGCTTTCTTT.

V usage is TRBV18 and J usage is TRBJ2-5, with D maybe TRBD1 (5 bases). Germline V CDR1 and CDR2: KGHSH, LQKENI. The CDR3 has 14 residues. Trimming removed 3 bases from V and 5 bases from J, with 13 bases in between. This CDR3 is CASSPDRNAETQYF. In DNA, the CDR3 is TGTGCCAGCTCACCTGACAGAAACGCGGAGACCCAGTACTTC.

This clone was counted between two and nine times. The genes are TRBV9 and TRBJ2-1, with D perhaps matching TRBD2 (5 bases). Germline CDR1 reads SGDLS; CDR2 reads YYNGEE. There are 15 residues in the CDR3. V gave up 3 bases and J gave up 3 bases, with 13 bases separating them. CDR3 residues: CASSARAEYYNEQFF. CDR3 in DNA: TGTGCCAGCAGCGCTCGAGCGGAGTACTACAATGAGCAGTTCTTC. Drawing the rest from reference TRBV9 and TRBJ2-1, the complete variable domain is DSGVTQTPKHLITATGQRVTLRCSPRSGDLSVYWYQQSLDQGLQFLIQYYNGEERAKGNILERFSAQQFPDLHSELNLSSLELGDSALYFCASSARAEYYNEQFFGPGTRLTVL.